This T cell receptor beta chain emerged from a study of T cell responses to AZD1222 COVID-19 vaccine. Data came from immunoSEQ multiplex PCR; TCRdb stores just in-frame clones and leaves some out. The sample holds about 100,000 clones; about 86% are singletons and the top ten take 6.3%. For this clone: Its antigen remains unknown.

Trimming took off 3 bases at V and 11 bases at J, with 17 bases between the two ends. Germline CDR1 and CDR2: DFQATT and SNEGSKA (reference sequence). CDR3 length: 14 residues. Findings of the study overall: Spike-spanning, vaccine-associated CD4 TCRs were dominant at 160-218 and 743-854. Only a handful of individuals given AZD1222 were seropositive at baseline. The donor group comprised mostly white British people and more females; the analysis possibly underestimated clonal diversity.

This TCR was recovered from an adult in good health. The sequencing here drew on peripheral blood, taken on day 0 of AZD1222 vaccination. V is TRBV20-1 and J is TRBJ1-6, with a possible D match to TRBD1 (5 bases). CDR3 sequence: CSASSLQGEAPLHF. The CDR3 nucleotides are TGCAGTGCTAGTAGTTTGCAGGGTGAGGCACCCCTCCACTTT.